Below are 14 T cell receptor beta chains sequenced from a single sample in a study of shared clonotypes between healthy human individuals. Here immunoSEQ multiplex PCR was the method, and the copy in TCRdb shows in-frame clones only, minus some. The sample has some 480,000 clones, 79% seen once. Sequenced input: PBMCs. These receptors originate from a woman aged 40 to 50 in good health. Some clones in this sample may be carry-over from other donors' samples.

This clone was recorded at least ten times. The CDR3 here is CASETSGRIHEQYF. CDR3 sequence (DNA): TGTGCCAGCGAGACTAGCGGGAGAATCCACGAGCAGTACTTC. The rearrangement links TRBV6-1 to TRBJ2-7; 12 bases are shared with TRBD2. Trimming took 8 bases from V and 5 from J; bases not matched to a gene: 7. The CDR3 is 14 residues long. Germline CDR1 is MNHNS and CDR2 is SASEGT.

With regard to this clone: Additional DNA sequences in this sample encode the identical CDR3. The chain couples TRBV27 to TRBJ2-7; D is possibly TRBD2 (5 bases). CDR1 and CDR2 (germline): MNHEY, SMNVEV (reference sequence). The V end was cut by 2 bases, the J end by 0 bases, with 8 bases between. The CDR3 is 14 amino acids. CDR3 amino acids: CASSLAGNSYEQYF. The DNA for the CDR3 is TGTGCCAGCAGTTTAGCGGGCAACTCCTACGAGCAGTACTTC.

This chain links TRBV19 with TRBJ1-2, with D possibly matching TRBD1 (6 bases). The CDR3 sequence is 15 residues long. Per germline, CDR1 LNHDA and CDR2 SQIVND (reference sequence). V was shortened by 7 bases and J by 4 bases, with 19 bases between the two germline ends. The CDR3 DNA follows: TGTGCCAGTACCCCAAGGGGGGGCGGCTTCTATGGCTACACCTTC. It codes for CASTPRGGGFYGYTF.

As DNA, the CDR3 is TGTGCCAGCAGTCCGGGGACTAGCGGCCGACTCAGGGGAACCACCGGGGAGCTGTTTTTT. Protein sequence: CASSPGTSGRLRGTTGELFF. The genes are TRBV5-4 and TRBJ2-2, with 11 positions matching TRBD2. This CDR3 is built from 20 residues. Germline V lookup: CDR1 SGHNT, CDR2 YYREEE (reference sequence). Trimming at V came to 5 bases and at J to 4 bases, leaving 19 bases not matched to a gene.

This clone was observed a few times. The V call is TRBV28, the J call TRBJ2-7; D not resolved. V was clipped by 8 bases and J by 0 bases, with 8 bases between them. This CDR3 region has 12 residues. The V gene's germline CDR1 is MDHEN and CDR2 SYDVKM. CDR3 in DNA: TGTGCCAGCCGTGGGTACTCCTACGAGCAGTACTTC. This sequence encodes CASRGYSYEQYF.

In this sample, this clone turned up a few times. The genes are TRBV21-1 and TRBJ1-1; TRBD1 reflects the table's D call only, with no check against the DNA. TRBV21-1 is a known pseudogene. The CDR3 totals 18 residues. The CDR3 is CASSSHFGQGKANTEAFF. CDR3 nucleotides: TGTGCCAGCAGCTCTCATTTCGGACAGGGGAAAGCGAACACTGAAGCTTTCTTT.

This clone appeared a single time. The gene calls are TRBV7-6 and TRBJ2-2; tentative D call: TRBD1 (6 bases). CDR1 is SGHVS and CDR2 is FNYEAQ in the germline V gene. V lost 2 bases and J 5 bases, leaving 15 bases between the germline ends. The CDR3 totals 16 residues. The CDR3 coding sequence is TGTGCCAGCAGCTTAAATAGCGCCCAGGGGACCGGGGAGCTGTTTTTT. It yields the protein CASSLNSAQGTGELFF.

This chain connects TRBV29-1 to TRBJ2-1, with 12 bases that match TRBD2. Germline trimming cut 6 bases from V and 5 bases from J; bases unmatched to any gene: 2. Germline values: CDR1 SQVTM, CDR2 ANQGSEA. The CDR3 covers 13 residues. Here the CDR3 DNA reads TGCAGCGTGGGGACTAGCGGGCACAATGAGCAGTTCTTC. It encodes CSVGTSGHNEQFF.

V usage is TRBV28 and J usage is TRBJ2-7, with 7 bases fitting TRBD2. Germline V CDR1 and CDR2: MDHEN, SYDVKM. The CDR3 is 16 amino acids. Unmatched junction bases numbered 16, after V lost 4 bases and J lost 7 bases. In DNA, the CDR3 is TGTGCCAGCAGTTCCCCGGCAAGCGGGGCCTCCCTTGAGCAGTACTTC. It is translated as CASSSPASGASLEQYF.

The genes are TRBV5-1 and TRBJ2-1, with D possibly TRBD2 on 7 matching bases. The germline V gene encodes CDR1 SGHRS and CDR2 YFSETQ. The CDR3 has 15 residues. V shed 0 bases and J shed 7 bases, with 14 bases lying between them. This chain's CDR3 is CASSLGIGGRNEQFF. The CDR3 DNA sequence: TGCGCCAGCAGCTTGGGAATCGGGGGGCGTAATGAGCAGTTCTTC.

The chain employs TRBV4-3 and TRBJ2-3; 10 nucleotides align to TRBD1. The germline gives CDR1 LGHNA, CDR2 YSLEER. V lost 5 bases and J lost 6; bases outside the gene matches: 8. The CDR3 contains 15 residues. CDR3 DNA: TGCGCCAGCAGCTATAGGGACAGGGGTTTTGATACGCAGTATTTT. Amino acid sequence: CASSYRDRGFDTQYF.

The chain links TRBV30 to TRBJ2-2; D gene ambiguous. V lost 3 bases to trimming and J lost 6 bases, with 8 bases between them. The CDR3 totals 12 residues. Germline CDR1 reads GTSNPN; CDR2 reads SVGIG (reference sequence). CDR3 in amino acids: CAWSYGPGELFF. The CDR3 DNA reads as TGTGCCTGGAGCTACGGGCCCGGGGAGCTGTTTTTT.

The V call is TRBV11-2, the J call TRBJ1-2, with 8 positions matching TRBD1. The junction had 0 bases not matched to a gene; V was cut back by 2 bases and J by 1 base. The germline CDR1 and CDR2 sequences are SGHAT and FQNNGV. This CDR3 contains 14 residues. The CDR3 loop reads CASSLTGGNYGYTF. The CDR3, as DNA: TGTGCCAGCAGCTTAACAGGGGGTAACTATGGCTACACCTTC.

In this sample, this clone turned up once. V is TRBV5-8 and J is TRBJ2-7; 8 nucleotides align to TRBD2. CDR1 and CDR2 from the germline V gene are SGHTS and YDEGEE. The CDR3 is 11 amino acids. V dropped 8 bases and J dropped 2; count of bases not matched to a gene: 0. The DNA for the CDR3 is TGTGCCAGTAGCGGGACCTACGAGCAGTACTTC. Amino acids: CASSGTYEQYF.